This is a list of T cell receptor beta chains from one sample in a study of blood T cell repertoires in COVID-19. Measured with immunoSEQ multiplex PCR; TCRdb has only the in-frame clones, and not every one. The sample includes about 220,000 clones, around 80% of them seen just once. Specimen: peripheral blood. These receptors originate from a woman aged 65 to 85 with acute or convalescent COVID-19. The CDR3 runs from the conserved cysteine through the conserved F or W. The order of the fields is V gene, clone size, D gene, J gene, CDR3 DNA, CDR3 protein. D genes are given only for firm matches. Not all rows give a size; the values are once, few, many and, for expanded clones, a class.

v_gene: TRBV25-1
abundance: NA
d_gene: TRBD1
j_gene: TRBJ1-2
CDR3nt: TGTGCCAGCAGTGAAGTGGGACAGGGAGGTAACTATGGCTACACCTTC
CDR3aa: CASSEVGQGGNYGYTF

v_gene: TRBV10-3
abundance: NA
d_gene: NA
j_gene: TRBJ1-4
CDR3nt: TGTGCCATCAGTGATAGGGGCAGGGGAGAGGAAAAACTGTTTTTT
CDR3aa: CAISDRGRGEEKLFF

v_gene: TRBV7-2
abundance: NA
d_gene: TRBD2
j_gene: TRBJ2-4
CDR3nt: TGTGCCAGCAGCTTAGGTGGGGCTAGCGGATTAAACATTCAGTACTTC
CDR3aa: CASSLGGASGLNIQYF

v_gene: TRBV18
abundance: NA
d_gene: TRBD2
j_gene: TRBJ2-5
CDR3nt: TGTGCCAGCTCACCACCCCCTAGCGGGTCAGAGACCCAGTACTTC
CDR3aa: CASSPPPSGSETQYF

v_gene: TRBV15
abundance: NA
d_gene: TRBD1
j_gene: TRBJ1-1
CDR3nt: TGTGCCACCAGTAGGGACAGAGTGGGCACTGAAGCTTTCTTT
CDR3aa: CATSRDRVGTEAFF

v_gene: TRBV6-4
abundance: NA
d_gene: TRBD1
j_gene: TRBJ1-5
CDR3nt: TGTGCCAGGGGGACAGGGAGTCAGCCCCAGCATTTT
CDR3aa: CARGTGSQPQHF

v_gene: TRBV27
abundance: NA
d_gene: TRBD2
j_gene: TRBJ2-7
CDR3nt: TGTGCCAGCAGACGAAGCGGGGGCGGTTCCTACGAGCAGTACTTC
CDR3aa: CASRRSGGGSYEQYF

v_gene: TRBV5-1
abundance: NA
d_gene: TRBD1
j_gene: TRBJ2-3
CDR3nt: TGCGCCAGCGGAGGACAGGCCACAGATACGCAGTATTTT
CDR3aa: CASGGQATDTQYF

v_gene: TRBV5-4
abundance: NA
d_gene: NA
j_gene: TRBJ2-3
CDR3nt: TGTGCCAGCAGCGAGAGCGGGACAGATACGCAGTATTTT
CDR3aa: CASSESGTDTQYF

v_gene: TRBV6-5
abundance: NA
d_gene: TRBD1
j_gene: TRBJ1-6
CDR3nt: TGTGCCAGCACCTCAATACAGGGGACAAATTCACCCCTCCACTTT
CDR3aa: CASTSIQGTNSPLHF

v_gene: TRBV27
abundance: NA
d_gene: NA
j_gene: TRBJ2-7
CDR3nt: TGTGCCAGCAGTTTCCTATCGACAGGTCAAGAGCAGTACTTC
CDR3aa: CASSFLSTGQEQYF

v_gene: TRBV20-1
abundance: NA
d_gene: NA
j_gene: TRBJ2-5
CDR3nt: TGCAGTGCTAGTGAGGGCTGGGGCAGCTCACCCCTCGAAAAGACCCAGTACTTC
CDR3aa: CSASEGWGSSPLEKTQYF

v_gene: TRBV18
abundance: NA
d_gene: TRBD1
j_gene: TRBJ2-7
CDR3nt: TGTGCCAGCTCACCCGGACAGGGGCCTACCTACGAGCAGTACTTC
CDR3aa: CASSPGQGPTYEQYF

v_gene: TRBV30
abundance: NA
d_gene: NA
j_gene: TRBJ1-2
CDR3nt: TGTGCCTCCCGAGAGGGGGAGTATGGCTACACCTTC
CDR3aa: CASREGEYGYTF

v_gene: TRBV12-3/TRBV12-4
abundance: once
d_gene: TRBD2
j_gene: TRBJ2-7
CDR3nt: TGTGCCAGCAGCTGGGGAGGGTTCGAGCAGTACTTC
CDR3aa: CASSWGGFEQYF